These T cell receptor beta chains were read from a single sample in a study of long-term antiretroviral therapy in people with HIV. The data were produced by immunoSEQ multiplex PCR, yet TCRdb's version contains in-frame clones alone and is incomplete. There are 35,000 to 45,000 clones in the sample; approximately 86% occur only once, and around 3.9% lies in the top ten. This material consisted of unsorted PBMCs, taken just before starting antiretroviral therapy. These receptors came from a woman between 18 and 29 years old with HIV. Both conserved end residues are part of each CDR3. D genes are given only for firm matches. A row's size may be missing; if present it is once, few, many or a size class.

v_gene,j_gene,d_gene,abundance,CDR3aa,CDR3nt
TRBV28,TRBJ2-6,NA,NA,CASSLTGPSGANVLTF,TGTGCCAGCAGTTTAACGGGCCCTTCTGGGGCCAACGTCCTGACTTTC
TRBV14,TRBJ1-1,NA,NA,CASSPTDRNTEAFF,TGTGCCAGCAGCCCGACCGACAGGAACACTGAAGCTTTCTTT
TRBV15,TRBJ1-1,NA,few,CATSIQGGTEAFF,TGTGCCACCAGCATACAGGGTGGGACTGAAGCTTTCTTT
TRBV6-6,TRBJ2-7,NA,NA,CASSFEKYEQYF,TGTGCCAGCAGTTTCGAAAAGTACGAGCAGTACTTC
TRBV29-1,TRBJ2-3,NA,NA,CSVDPGVGADTQYF,TGCAGCGTTGATCCGGGAGTAGGAGCAGATACGCAGTATTTT
TRBV7-3,TRBJ1-1,TRBD1,once,CASSSNKQGANTEAFF,TGTGCCAGCAGCTCCAACAAACAGGGGGCCAACACTGAAGCTTTCTTT
TRBV25-1,TRBJ2-2,TRBD2,NA,CASSGGLAGTGELFF,TGTGCCAGCAGTGGGGGTCTAGCGGGAACCGGGGAGCTGTTTTTT
TRBV28,TRBJ1-4,NA,NA,CASRGYEKLFF,TGTGCCAGCAGGGGGTATGAAAAACTGTTTTTT
TRBV19,TRBJ2-2,NA,NA,CASSIAGGLGGELFF,TGTGCCAGTAGTATAGCCGGAGGGCTGGGCGGGGAGCTGTTTTTT
TRBV7-6,TRBJ2-7,NA,NA,CASSLIGAGSYEQYF,TGTGCCAGCAGCTTAATCGGGGCAGGCTCCTACGAGCAGTACTTC
TRBV25-1,TRBJ1-3,NA,NA,CASSELRVQGYGNTIYF,TGTGCCAGCAGTGAATTAAGGGTACAGGGATACGGAAACACCATATATTTT
TRBV7-9,TRBJ2-2,NA,NA,CASSLDQVFTGELFF,TGTGCCAGCAGCTTGGACCAAGTGTTTACCGGGGAGCTGTTTTTT
TRBV11-3,TRBJ2-1,TRBD2,NA,CASSPHSGRASYNEQFF,TGTGCCAGCAGCCCCCATAGCGGGAGGGCCTCATACAATGAGCAGTTCTTC
TRBV13,TRBJ1-1,TRBD1,NA,CATAQGEGTEAFF,TGTGCCACCGCACAGGGGGAAGGAACTGAAGCTTTCTTT
TRBV7-9,TRBJ2-2,NA,NA,CASSLLEGANGELFF,TGTGCCAGCAGCTTATTGGAGGGGGCCAACGGGGAGCTGTTTTTT
TRBV4-3,TRBJ1-1,NA,NA,CASSQDPSGFAEAFF,TGCGCCAGCAGCCAAGACCCGAGCGGGTTCGCTGAAGCTTTCTTT
TRBV5-5,TRBJ2-1,NA,NA,CASSLIVVIADPSYNEQFF,TGTGCCAGCAGCTTAATAGTCGTCATAGCGGACCCCTCCTACAATGAGCAGTTCTTC
TRBV5-1,TRBJ2-5,TRBD2,NA,CASSYSGSGETQYF,TGCGCCAGCAGCTATAGCGGGAGCGGAGAGACCCAGTACTTC
TRBV9,TRBJ2-1,NA,NA,CASSVGGGGNSYNEQFF,TGTGCCAGCAGCGTAGGGGGAGGGGGTAACTCCTACAATGAGCAGTTCTTC
TRBV5-6,TRBJ1-5,NA,NA,CASSFRDNQPQHF,TGTGCCAGCAGCTTTCGAGACAATCAGCCCCAGCATTTT
TRBV10-3,TRBJ1-1,TRBD1,NA,CAISERGQGVNTEAFF,TGTGCCATCAGTGAGCGGGGACAGGGAGTGAACACTGAAGCTTTCTTT
TRBV28,TRBJ1-5,TRBD1,NA,CASSADRTQPQHF,TGTGCCAGCAGTGCGGACAGGACCCAGCCCCAGCATTTT
TRBV5-4,TRBJ2-3,TRBD2,NA,CASSPPGTSGTDTQYF,TGTGCCAGCAGCCCTCCCGGGACTAGCGGCACAGATACGCAGTATTTT
TRBV14,TRBJ2-1,NA,NA,CASSPGSHNEQFF,TGTGCCAGCAGCCCGGGTAGCCACAATGAGCAGTTCTTC
TRBV9,TRBJ2-7,NA,once,CASSVVLRATYEQYF,TGTGCCAGCAGCGTAGTATTGAGGGCCACCTACGAGCAGTACTTC
TRBV21-1,TRBJ1-5,NA,NA,CANLQRGGPGDNQPQHF,TGTGCCAACCTACAAAGAGGGGGCCCGGGGGACAATCAGCCCCAGCATTTT
TRBV28,TRBJ2-7,TRBD2,NA,CASRKLSGNGYEQYF,TGTGCCAGTCGGAAACTTAGCGGGAATGGTTACGAGCAGTACTTC
TRBV9,TRBJ1-5,TRBD1,NA,CASSVGDGRTGVLSGNQPQHF,TGTGCCAGCAGCGTAGGTGATGGTAGGACAGGGGTACTTTCTGGCAATCAGCCCCAGCATTTT
TRBV7-9,TRBJ2-5,NA,NA,CASSEESSRGWYF,TGTGCCAGCAGTGAGGAGTCGTCCCGGGGTTGGTACTTC
TRBV9,TRBJ1-5,TRBD1,NA,CASSPFAGGGQPQHF,TGTGCCAGCAGCCCGTTTGCAGGGGGAGGTCAGCCCCAGCATTTT
TRBV28,TRBJ2-3,TRBD2,NA,CASSFSGSGINTDTQYF,TGTGCCAGCAGTTTCTCGGGTAGCGGGATAAACACAGATACGCAGTATTTT
TRBV5-6,TRBJ2-3,TRBD1,NA,CASSADRGITDTQYF,TGTGCCAGCAGCGCGGACAGGGGTATCACAGATACGCAGTATTTT
TRBV29-1,TRBJ1-2,TRBD1,few,CSVGKGQAAQGYTF,TGCAGCGTTGGGAAGGGACAGGCTGCTCAAGGCTACACCTTC
TRBV9,TRBJ1-3,NA,few,CASSPPQGYTIYF,TGTGCCAGCAGCCCCCCCCAGGGTTACACCATATATTTT
TRBV9,TRBJ2-4,NA,NA,CASSPSGVGVGNIQYF,TGTGCCAGCAGCCCGAGTGGGGTTGGGGTAGGGAACATTCAGTACTTC
TRBV10-3,TRBJ1-2,NA,NA,CAISESKGDGYTF,TGTGCCATCAGTGAGTCGAAAGGGGATGGCTACACCTTC
TRBV9,TRBJ2-1,NA,NA,CASSVFSRSDNEQFF,TGTGCCAGCAGCGTTTTTAGCCGGTCGGACAATGAGCAGTTCTTC
TRBV7-9,TRBJ2-1,NA,NA,CASSSRDLAPPEFF,TGTGCCAGCAGCTCCCGGGACCTAGCCCCACCGGAGTTCTTC
TRBV5-4,TRBJ1-3,TRBD1,NA,CASSLGRGSGNTIYF,TGTGCCAGCAGCTTGGGCAGGGGGTCTGGAAACACCATATATTTT
TRBV18,TRBJ1-1,NA,NA,CASSPQGTVNTEAFF,TGTGCCAGCTCACCTCAAGGAACAGTGAACACTGAAGCTTTCTTT
TRBV19,TRBJ2-7,TRBD2,NA,CASSIAGGPIYEQYF,TGTGCCAGTAGTATTGCGGGAGGGCCTATCTACGAGCAGTACTTC
TRBV9,TRBJ1-5,NA,NA,CASSVAPQWDQPQHF,TGTGCCAGCAGCGTAGCTCCACAGTGGGATCAGCCCCAGCATTTT
TRBV9,TRBJ2-2,TRBD2,few,CASSLPVLAGRETGELFF,TGTGCCAGCAGCCTACCCGTTCTAGCGGGGAGAGAGACCGGGGAGCTGTTTTTT
TRBV6-6,TRBJ2-1,TRBD2,NA,CASSYKREGLDEQFF,TGTGCCAGCAGTTACAAGCGGGAGGGCCTCGATGAGCAGTTCTTC
TRBV9,TRBJ2-3,TRBD2,NA,CASSVGGSETDTQYF,TGTGCCAGCAGCGTGGGCGGGAGTGAAACAGATACGCAGTATTTT
TRBV7-3,TRBJ2-3,NA,NA,CASSLGGGNTDTQYF,TGTGCCAGCAGCTTAGGGGGCGGGAACACAGATACGCAGTATTTT
TRBV6-5,TRBJ2-3,NA,NA,CASRRTDTQYF,TGTGCCAGCAGACGCACAGATACGCAGTATTTT
TRBV9,TRBJ2-7,NA,NA,CASSAQRGPLEQYF,TGTGCCAGCAGCGCCCAGAGAGGGCCCCTCGAGCAGTACTTC
TRBV7-3,TRBJ2-3,TRBD1,NA,CASSFTGDDVADTQYF,TGTGCCAGCAGCTTTACAGGGGATGATGTAGCAGATACGCAGTATTTT
TRBV14,TRBJ1-3,NA,NA,CASSGTIGNTIYF,TGTGCCAGCAGCGGGACTATAGGAAACACCATATATTTT
TRBV5-6,TRBJ2-3,NA,NA,CASSLGLVRTDTQYF,TGTGCCAGCAGCTTGGGACTGGTTCGCACAGATACGCAGTATTTT
TRBV6-5,TRBJ2-7,NA,NA,CASSLGPPNLYEQYF,TGTGCCAGCAGCCTGGGACCGCCAAATCTCTACGAGCAGTACTTC
TRBV10-3,TRBJ2-5,NA,NA,CAISDSAIGTQYF,TGTGCCATCAGTGACAGTGCCATTGGGACCCAGTACTTC
TRBV11-1,TRBJ2-6,TRBD1,NA,CASSSRDRVSGANVLTF,TGTGCCAGCAGCTCCCGGGACAGAGTTTCTGGGGCCAACGTCCTGACTTTC
TRBV28,TRBJ2-7,NA,NA,CASSITGREQYF,TGTGCCAGCAGTATTACAGGGCGCGAGCAGTACTTC